This T cell receptor (beta chain) was captured by sequencing in a study of blood T cell repertoires in COVID-19 (TCRdb year 2020). At the level of the whole study: Samples from collaborators originated in the United States, Italy and Spain and spanned both the acute and convalescent phases of COVID-19. The dataset comprised deeply sampled blood TCRbeta repertoires from subjects exposed to, actively infected with, or recovered from COVID-19. The prospective study material was composed of cDNA or gDNA derived from T cells, B-cell-depleted T cells, or PBMCs. A de-identified subject ID, COVID-19 status, age in years and sex were almost always included in the sample metadata. Where available, HLA class I and class II types were taken from metadata supplied by the sample provider and were not determined by assay-based typing. The repertoires were released in a freely available public database meant as a resource for research on the immune response to SARS-CoV-2. Samples came from the ongoing ImmuneRACE study (first 160 participants) plus 1,254 subjects from 6 global collaborators.

This clone was found once. The specificity of this receptor is unknown. No base quality values were provided; no much bigger clone lies one nucleotide off. TCRbeta CDR3 regions were amplified from genomic DNA by means of the immunoSEQ Assay, a bias-controlled multiplex PCR. The study's processing was this. Nucleated cell counts per sample were estimated from amplification of reference gene primers within the assay. To quantify the absolute abundance of each unique TCRbeta CDR3 rearrangement, sequence reads were collapsed and filtered. For each sample, productive Simpson clonality was calculated as the square root of Simpson's diversity index over productive rearrangements. TCRdb limited this immuneACCESS table to in-frame rearrangements with V and J called. A share of clones is missing; checked studies link under half to unresolved V genes, and the rest is unexplained. V and J calls and clone size are those listed in that table; D and trimming were worked out from the DNA. The sample table holds about 300,000 clones, of which roughly 83% were seen once. About 1.5% of the sample is in the top ten clones.

The cysteine opens and the phenylalanine closes a CDR3 of 15 amino acids. Only the CDR3 DNA stays, 45 bases, in frame from base 1. The junction shows trimming of 2 bases on V and 5 bases on J, plus 16 bases between the germline ends. Taken from the germline V gene (reference sequence), the CDR1 and CDR2 loops are SGHKS and YYEKEE. The study at large found these results: Clinical and demographic metadata were provided uncurated, with the amount varying by source and participant.

One collaborating source in Seattle enrolled patients during active infection and followed them longitudinally through the course of disease. Each collaborating institution followed its own protocols to collect whole blood in K2EDTA tubes. For TCRbeta analysis, collaborator samples were shipped as frozen whole blood, as isolated PBMCs, or as DNA extracted from either sample type. Material for sequencing was peripheral blood. The chain links TRBV5-5 with TRBJ1-1; the D gene is possibly TRBD1, with 6 bases matching. The clonotype was recovered from a human donor with COVID-19, enrolled during active disease. The donor label of this sample is uncertain. The sequenced DNA: TGTGCCAGCAGCTTAAGCCCAGGGGAGGGAACTGAAGCTTTCTTT. Protein translation: CASSLSPGEGTEAFF.